These 31 T cell receptor beta chains were all obtained from the same sample, sequenced in a study of blood T cell repertoires in COVID-19. Repertoires were generated with immunoSEQ multiplex PCR, while TCRdb's copy carries only in-frame clones and drops some. This sample has approximately 65,000 clones, with 65% to 85% found just once. Source material: PBMCs or T cells enriched from blood (not recorded which). The receptors originated from a woman aged 60-75 years who had been exposed to COVID-19.

The chain combines TRBV28 with TRBJ2-1; 9 bases are a match to TRBD2. After removal of 2 bases from V and 2 bases from J, the junction contained 1 base not matched to a gene. The V gene's germline CDR1 is MDHEN and CDR2 SYDVKM. CDR3 size: 15 residues. DNA for the CDR3: TGTGCCAGCAGTTTAGGCGGGGGGGCCTACAATGAGCAGTTCTTC. This translates into CASSLGGGAYNEQFF. The entire variable domain, with the rest obtained from reference TRBV28 and TRBJ2-1, is as follows: DVKVTQSSRYLVKRTGEKVFLECVQDMDHENMFWYRQDPGLGLRLIYFSYDVKMKEKGDIPEGYSVSREKKERFSLILESASTNQTSMYLCASSLGGGAYNEQFFGPGTRLTVL.

The gene calls are TRBV27 and TRBJ1-2; 8 positions agree with TRBD1. Germline lookup yields CDR1 MNHEY and CDR2 SMNVEV (reference sequence). The J segment lost 7 bases and the V segment lost 0 bases, leaving 4 bases of the junction unmatched. The CDR3 consists of 14 residues. The CDR3 loop is CASSLSNTGGGYTF. CDR3 in DNA: TGTGCCAGCAGTTTATCGAATACAGGGGGTGGCTACACCTTC.

This rearrangement joins TRBV5-1 to TRBJ2-3, with 9 bases lining up with TRBD2. Trimming removed 0 bases from V and 4 bases from J; junction bases left unmatched: 3. Germline lookup yields CDR1 SGHRS and CDR2 YFSETQ. The CDR3 spans 15 residues. The CDR3 sequence is CASSLGSGSADTQYF. Written as DNA, the CDR3 is TGCGCCAGCAGCTTGGGTAGCGGGAGTGCAGATACGCAGTATTTT.

V and J are TRBV4-1 and TRBJ2-5, with a weak D call TRBD1 (5 bases). Germline CDR1 MGHRA, CDR2 YSYEKL. V was cut by 5 bases and J by 1 base, with 8 bases left in between. This CDR3 comprises 13 residues. CDR3 protein: CASSETAQETQYF. In DNA form, the CDR3 reads TGCGCCAGCAGCGAGACAGCCCAAGAGACCCAGTACTTC.

There are many counts of this clone. Other DNA variants within this sample encode the same CDR3. This chain links TRBV18 with TRBJ1-5; D unresolved. Trimming removed 3 bases from V and 7 bases from J, with 10 bases in between. Germline assignment: CDR1 KGHSH and CDR2 LQKENI. The CDR3 has 13 residues. In DNA, the CDR3 is TGTGCCAGCTCACCGGGTCGGGAACAGCCCCAGCATTTT. As protein: CASSPGREQPQHF.

V and J are TRBV11-3 and TRBJ2-1, with 14 bases identical to TRBD2. Germline V CDR1 and CDR2: SGHNT, YENEEA. V shed 1 base and J 4 bases; nucleotides not matched to a gene: 0. The CDR3 consists of 16 residues. DNA of the CDR3: TGTGCCAGCAGCTTAGGACTAGCGGGGGGGTACAATGAGCAGTTCTTC. Its translation is CASSLGLAGGYNEQFF.

Written as DNA, the CDR3 is TGTGCCAGTAGGAGAGGAGGACAGGCCGGGGGACAGCCCCAGCATTTT. Encoded protein: CASRRGGQAGGQPQHF. The chain employs TRBV19 and TRBJ1-5; 7 bases fit TRBD1. The V segment lost 6 bases and the J segment 7 bases; nucleotides outside the gene matches: 15. This CDR3 has 16 amino acids. CDR1 is LNHDA and CDR2 is SQIVND in the germline V gene (reference sequence).

This clone showed up just once. This rearrangement joins TRBV10-3 to TRBJ2-7, with 13 bases lining up with TRBD2. The trim removed 8 bases at V and 4 bases at J, leaving 20 bases unmatched. This CDR3 spans 19 amino acids. CDR1 is ENHRY, CDR2 SYGVKD, per germline. CDR3: CAIGEMGLAGPRTVYEQYF. The CDR3 region has the DNA TGTGCCATCGGCGAAATGGGACTAGCGGGGCCCCGTACGGTTTACGAGCAGTACTTC.

CDR3 coding DNA: TGCAGTGCTAGTGGGTCAGGGAGGACTGAAGCTTTCTTT. Its protein product is CSASGSGRTEAFF. The V gene is TRBV20-1, the J gene TRBJ1-1; possibly TRBD1 for D (5 bases). CDR1 and CDR2 from the germline V gene are DFQATT and SNEGSKA (reference sequence). Trimming pared 3 bases from V and 5 bases from J, leaving 13 bases between. The CDR3 is made up of 13 amino acids.

This clone was picked up one time. The rearrangement links TRBV7-8 to TRBJ2-7; 11 bases fit TRBD2. The ends lost 1 base at V and 7 bases at J; junction bases unmatched: 9. The CDR3 spans 16 residues. From germline, CDR1 is SGHVS and CDR2 FQNEAQ. CDR3 DNA sequence: TGTGCCAGCAGCTTAGTAACTAGCGGGAGCTCAGGAGAGCAGTACTTC. Its translation: CASSLVTSGSSGEQYF.

The rearrangement uses TRBV12-3 or TRBV12-4 and TRBJ1-5; 8 nucleotides agree with TRBD1. The CDR3 extends over 13 amino acids. The V and J ends lost 7 bases and 4 bases, in that order; junction bases with no gene match: 3. In nucleotides, the CDR3 is TGTGCCAGCACCGACAGGGGAAATCAGCCCCAGCATTTT. It is translated as CASTDRGNQPQHF.

This chain links TRBV21-1 with TRBJ1-2; the table's D gene call, TRBD1, was not cross checked with the DNA. TRBV21-1 is assigned pseudogene status. CDR3 length equals 13 residues. The CDR3 DNA sequence: TGTGCCAGCAGCGCTAAGGACAGGTATGGCTACACCTTC. This codes for CASSAKDRYGYTF.

The CDR3 sequence is CASSRSGGAGSPLHF. CDR3 coding DNA: TGTGCCAGCAGCCGGTCGGGAGGGGCCGGTTCACCCCTCCACTTT. This rearrangement joins TRBV3-1 (or the pseudogene TRBV3-2) to TRBJ1-6; D may be TRBD1 (5 bases). Germline lookup yields CDR1 LGHDT and CDR2 YNNKEL (reference sequence). The germline V and J ends were trimmed by 4 bases and 9 bases, with 16 bases remaining between them. The CDR3 has 15 amino acids.

The chain links TRBV7-9 to TRBJ2-1; maybe TRBD2 (6 bases). CDR3 size: 14 residues. Trimming shortened V by 0 bases and J by 10 bases, and 13 bases separated the two germline ends. The germline CDR1 and CDR2 sequences are SEHNR and FQNEAQ (reference sequence). The CDR3 protein is CASSLAGGINEQFF. The CDR3 DNA reads TGTGCCAGCAGCTTAGCCGGCGGGATCAACGAGCAGTTCTTC.

This clone was counted a few times. This sequence joins TRBV19 and TRBJ2-1; D is perhaps TRBD1 (6 bases). Germline lookup yields CDR1 LNHDA and CDR2 SQIVND (reference sequence). The CDR3 loop spans 17 amino acids. V lost 0 bases, J lost 2 bases, and 14 bases lay in between. CDR3 sequence (DNA): TGTGCCAGTAGTATAGATGTTGCCCAGGGGCCCTACAATGAGCAGTTCTTC. The encoded protein is CASSIDVAQGPYNEQFF.

V and J are TRBV30 and TRBJ1-5; 8 positions match TRBD1. Germline-derived CDR1 and CDR2 are GTSNPN and SVGIG (reference sequence). This CDR3 spans 15 amino acids. V lost 0 bases to trimming and J lost 6 bases; unmatched junction nucleotides: 7. CDR3 sequence (DNA): TGTGCCTGGAGTGTACAGGGGACAGGCAGTCAGCCCCAGCATTTT. Translation gives CAWSVQGTGSQPQHF.

This clone was seen only a few times. CDR3 loop: CASSFRRRLAPYNEQFF. DNA for the CDR3: TGTGCCAGCAGCTTCCGCCGGAGACTAGCCCCCTACAATGAGCAGTTCTTC. The rearrangement joins TRBV7-9 to TRBJ2-1; TRBD2 matches 7 bases. CDR3 size: 17 residues. The V gene's germline CDR1 is SEHNR and CDR2 FQNEAQ (reference sequence). V gave up 3 bases and J gave up 2 bases; unmatched junction bases: 10.

V gene TRBV2 combines with J gene TRBJ2-3; D gene ambiguous. V lost 9 bases to trimming and J lost 7 bases, with 14 bases between them. Germline CDR1 and CDR2: SNHLY and FYNNEI. This CDR3 has 12 residues. CDR3 region: CASLRSVNTQYF. Written as DNA, the CDR3 is TGTGCCAGTCTAAGATCGGTAAATACGCAGTATTTT. The whole variable domain, filled in from reference TRBV2 and TRBJ2-3, reads EPEVTQTPSHQVTQMGQEVILRCVPISNHLYFYWYRQILGQKVEFLVSFYNNEISEKSEIFDDQFSVERPDGSNFTLKIRSTKLEDSAMYFCASLRSVNTQYFGPGTRLTVL.

The V and J genes are TRBV6-1 and TRBJ1-5; D not resolved. CDR3 length: 14 residues. Trimming stripped 1 base from V and 7 bases from J, with 11 bases between. Germline CDR1 and CDR2: MNHNS and SASEGT. The DNA for the CDR3 is TGTGCCAGCAGTGAAGGGCCCACGAGGCAGCCCCAGCATTTT. Its protein is CASSEGPTRQPQHF.

The chain links TRBV7-2 to TRBJ2-2; 9 bases are shared with TRBD2. This CDR3 is built from 16 residues. The V segment lost 4 bases and the J segment 5 bases; nucleotides outside the gene matches: 8. Germline V gene data show CDR1 as SGHTA and CDR2 as FQGNSA. CDR3: CASSWGSGRLTGELFF. The DNA of the CDR3 is TGTGCCAGCAGCTGGGGTAGCGGGAGACTTACCGGGGAGCTGTTTTTT.

The genes are TRBV19 and TRBJ1-2, with D possibly being TRBD1 (6 bases). V was trimmed by 11 bases and J by 6 bases, leaving 25 bases between them. Germline CDR1 reads LNHDA; CDR2 reads SQIVND (reference sequence). This CDR3 has 15 amino acids. The CDR3 DNA reads TGTGCCGCAGGCTGGACAGCAACTCCTTGGGATGGCTACACCTTC. Amino acids: CAAGWTATPWDGYTF.

This clone was counted ten times or more. The chain is built from TRBV28 and TRBJ2-1; 9 bases line up with TRBD2. Germline values: CDR1 MDHEN, CDR2 SYDVKM. The CDR3 runs to 13 residues. Trimming at V came to 1 base and at J to 12 bases, leaving 4 bases not matched to a gene. CDR3 sequence: CASSLSSGVPQFF. The CDR3 DNA sequence: TGTGCCAGCAGTTTATCTAGCGGGGTGCCGCAGTTCTTC. Together with reference TRBV28 and TRBJ2-1, the CDR3 gives the full variable domain: DVKVTQSSRYLVKRTGEKVFLECVQDMDHENMFWYRQDPGLGLRLIYFSYDVKMKEKGDIPEGYSVSREKKERFSLILESASTNQTSMYLCASSLSSGVPQFFGPGTRLTVL.

The chain carries TRBV6-5 and TRBJ1-3, with a tentative D call TRBD1 (5 bases). CDR1 MNHEY and CDR2 SVGAGI come from the germline V gene. V was cut by 6 bases and J by 2 bases, with 14 bases left in between. This CDR3 spans 15 amino acids. The chain's CDR3 is CASRVRGGTGNTIYF. CDR3 DNA sequence: TGTGCCAGCAGGGTCCGGGGGGGGACTGGAAACACCATATATTTT.

The J gene is TRBJ1-1, the V gene TRBV11-1, with 10 bases fitting TRBD1. This CDR3 region has 14 residues. After removal of 5 bases from V and 8 bases from J, the junction contained 8 bases not matched to a gene. From germline, CDR1 is SGHAT and CDR2 FQDESV (reference sequence). CDR3 loop: CASSIRQGASEAFF. In DNA form, the CDR3 reads TGTGCCAGCAGCATTCGACAGGGGGCATCAGAAGCTTTCTTT.

The rearrangement links TRBV2 to TRBJ1-5, with a tentative D call TRBD1 (5 bases). In germline, CDR1 is SNHLY, CDR2 FYNNEI. CDR3 length equals 15 residues. Trimming took off 4 bases at V and 4 bases at J, with 14 bases between the two ends. The CDR3 nucleotides are TGTGCCAGCAGTGCTAAGGCAGGGTGGAATCAGCCCCAGCATTTT. Its translation is CASSAKAGWNQPQHF.

The chain uses TRBV18 and TRBJ1-2; maybe TRBD1 (6 bases). Germline V gene data show CDR1 as KGHSH and CDR2 as LQKENI. The V and J ends lost 2 bases and 8 bases respectively, with 12 bases between them. The CDR3 spans 13 residues. CDR3 nucleotide sequence: TGTGCCAGCTCACCAGGGGACATCGGGGGCTACACCTTC. Translation: CASSPGDIGGYTF.

The chain is built from TRBV7-9 and TRBJ1-1; D remains unclear. Trimming pared 6 bases from V and 11 bases from J, leaving 16 bases between. The length of the CDR3 is 12 residues. Germline lookup yields CDR1 SEHNR and CDR2 FQNEAQ (reference sequence). The CDR3 spells CASRPLVVGAFF. The CDR3 nucleotides read TGTGCCAGCAGACCCCTTGTGGTCGGGGCTTTCTTT.

This clone showed up just once. The chain joins TRBV19 to TRBJ2-2; 8 bases line up with TRBD2. Germline values: CDR1 LNHDA, CDR2 SQIVND (reference sequence). The length of the CDR3 is 15 residues. Trimming took 7 bases from V and 5 from J; bases not matched to a gene: 9. The DNA for the CDR3 is TGTGCCAGTATACGCAGGGGCGGGGGGACCGGGGAGCTGTTTTTT. Residues: CASIRRGGGTGELFF.

Regarding this clone: It is unclear where the CDR3 begins or ends on the DNA, so no DNA is shown, and the CDR3 is as TCRdb lists it. The V gene is TRBV19, the J gene TRBJ1-5; whether TRBD1, the table's D call, matches the DNA was not checked. Germline lookup yields CDR1 LNHDA and CDR2 SQIVND (reference sequence). The CDR3 is 15 amino acids long, termini counted. CDR3: CASTSDSYSNQPQHF.

The J gene is TRBJ1-2, the V gene TRBV19; D call uncertain. CDR1 LNHDA and CDR2 SQIVND come from the germline V gene (reference sequence). V dropped 5 bases and J dropped 8 bases, with 18 bases sitting between them. The length of the CDR3 is 14 residues. The CDR3 sequence: CASSPQEGGFGYTF. The CDR3 nucleotides read TGTGCCAGTAGTCCCCAAGAGGGAGGATTCGGCTACACCTTC. Drawing the rest from reference TRBV19 and TRBJ1-2, the complete variable domain is DGGITQSPKYLFRKEGQNVTLSCEQNLNHDAMYWYRQDPGQGLRLIYYSQIVNDFQKGDIAEGYSVSREKKESFPLTVTSAQKNPTAFYLCASSPQEGGFGYTFGSGTRLTVV.

Note on this clone: One end of the junction is discordant with germline, which a read error may explain. The CDR3 region is CASRQGTTGTMNTEAFF. Here the CDR3 DNA reads TGTGCCAGCAGACAAGGGACAACCGGGACAATGAACACTGAAGCTTTCTTT. This chain links TRBV14 with TRBJ1-1, with TRBD1 as a possible D gene (6 bases). The germline CDR1 and CDR2 sequences are SGHDN and FVKESK. This CDR3 comprises 17 residues.